These T cell receptor beta chains were read from a single sample in a study of CXCR3-negative and CXCR3-positive naive CD8 T cells. From its re-call of the 5' RACE reads, TCRdb lists each CDR3 protein once, without DNA. Its clone listing holds 45,000 or so distinct CDR3 sequences. Sequenced sample: memory CD8+ T cells from blood. The receptors here all came from a human donor in good health. Some clones in this sample may be carry-over from other donors' samples. The CDR3 runs from the conserved cysteine through the conserved F or W. The order of the fields is clone size, J gene, V gene, CDR3 protein. Size is stated for part of the rows, as once, few or many counts, or as a class when the clone is expanded.

>-|TRBJ2-7|TRBV9
CASSVELGSNEQYF
>-|TRBJ2-7|TRBV28
CASSFTDMSYEQYF
>-|TRBJ1-4|TRBV7-9
CASSLASGGEKLFF
>-|TRBJ2-1|TRBV14
CASSPGFLQVSYNEQFF
>-|TRBJ2-1|TRBV5-1
CASSFSGAYNEQFF
>-|TRBJ2-2|TRBV11-2
CASSSGQGAYTGELFF
>-|TRBJ1-1|TRBV7-9
CASSTGQGSMAFF
>medium-sized|TRBJ2-7|TRBV29-1
CSVDSAGSYEQYF
>-|TRBJ1-5|TRBV18
CASSPGQSNQPQHF
>-|TRBJ2-3|TRBV29-1
CSVDGLAGEVDTQYF
>-|TRBJ2-7|TRBV7-2
CASSEDYYEQYF
>-|TRBJ1-5|TRBV3-1
CASSQGSWEDGSNQPQHF
>-|TRBJ2-5|TRBV20-1
CSAREPLKAGGLETQYF
>-|TRBJ2-2|TRBV12-3/TRBV12-4
CASSLQRSTGELFF
>-|TRBJ2-4|TRBV21-1
CASNNRVSAKNIQYF
>-|TRBJ2-7|TRBV7-9
CASSQDWREWTYEQYF
>-|TRBJ2-7|TRBV29-1
CSVRSAGEQYF
>-|TRBJ2-5|TRBV12-3/TRBV12-4
CASLAGGLGETQYF
>-|TRBJ2-7|TRBV5-1
CASSGGDRAYEQYF
>-|TRBJ2-7|TRBV7-8
CASSSSPGQGAWEQYF
>-|TRBJ2-1|TRBV12-3/TRBV12-4
CASTPGGGGYNEQFF
>-|TRBJ1-2|TRBV12-5
CASAPDGWSSGYTF
>-|TRBJ2-3|TRBV29-1
CSVERPGLRGTDTQYF
>-|TRBJ1-1|TRBV6-6
CASSQGGNTEAFF
>-|TRBJ2-7|TRBV4-3
CASSQRDRGTYEQYF